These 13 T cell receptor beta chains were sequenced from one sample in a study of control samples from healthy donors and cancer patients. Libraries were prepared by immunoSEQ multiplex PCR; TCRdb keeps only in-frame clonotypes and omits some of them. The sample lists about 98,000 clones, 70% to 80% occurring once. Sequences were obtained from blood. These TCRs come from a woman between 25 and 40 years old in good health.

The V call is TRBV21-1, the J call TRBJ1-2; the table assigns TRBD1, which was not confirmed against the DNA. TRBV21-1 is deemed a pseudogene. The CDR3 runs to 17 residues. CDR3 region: CASSKGSGTGHTYGYTF. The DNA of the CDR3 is TGTGCCAGCAGCAAAGGAAGTGGGACAGGCCATACCTATGGCTACACCTTC.

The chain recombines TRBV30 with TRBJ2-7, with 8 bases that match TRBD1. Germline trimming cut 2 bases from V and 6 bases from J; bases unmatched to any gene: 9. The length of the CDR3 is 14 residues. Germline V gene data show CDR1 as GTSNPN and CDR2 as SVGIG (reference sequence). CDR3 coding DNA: TGTGCCTGGAGTCCAGGGGGTACAGGGGGCGAGCAGTACTTC. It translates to CAWSPGGTGGEQYF.

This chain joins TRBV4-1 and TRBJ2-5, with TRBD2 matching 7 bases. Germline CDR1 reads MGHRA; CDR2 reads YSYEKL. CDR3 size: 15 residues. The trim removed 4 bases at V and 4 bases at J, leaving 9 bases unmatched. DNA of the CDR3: TGCGCCAGCAGCCTCCAGTTGGGGGGGGGAGAGACCCAGTACTTC. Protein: CASSLQLGGGETQYF.

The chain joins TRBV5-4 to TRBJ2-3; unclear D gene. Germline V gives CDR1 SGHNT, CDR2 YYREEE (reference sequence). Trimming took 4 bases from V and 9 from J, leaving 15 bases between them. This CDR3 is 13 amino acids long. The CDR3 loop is CASSSIGETTQYF. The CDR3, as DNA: TGTGCCAGCAGCAGCATAGGTGAGACGACGCAGTATTTT. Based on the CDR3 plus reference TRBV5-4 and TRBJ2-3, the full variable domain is ETGVTQSPTHLIKTRGQQVTLRCSSQSGHNTVSWYQQALGQGPQFIFQYYREEENGRGNFPPRFSGLQFPNYSSELNVNALELDDSALYLCASSSIGETTQYFGPGTRLTVL.

The CDR3 DNA reads as TGTGCCAGCAGTCAAAGGGGAAACACTGAAGCTTTCTTT. It encodes CASSQRGNTEAFF. The rearrangement links TRBV6-5 to TRBJ1-1; weak D call: TRBD1 (5 bases). This CDR3 has 13 residues. Germline CDR1 reads MNHEY; CDR2 reads SVGAGI. V lost 5 bases to trimming and J lost 2 bases, with 9 bases between them.

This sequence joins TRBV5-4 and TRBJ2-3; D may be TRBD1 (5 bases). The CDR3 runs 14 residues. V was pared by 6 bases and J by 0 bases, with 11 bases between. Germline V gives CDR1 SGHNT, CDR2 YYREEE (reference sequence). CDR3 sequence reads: CASKLRQSTDTQYF. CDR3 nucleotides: TGTGCCAGCAAGCTCCGACAGAGCACAGATACGCAGTATTTT. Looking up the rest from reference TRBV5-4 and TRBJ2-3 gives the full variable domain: ETGVTQSPTHLIKTRGQQVTLRCSSQSGHNTVSWYQQALGQGPQFIFQYYREEENGRGNFPPRFSGLQFPNYSSELNVNALELDDSALYLCASKLRQSTDTQYFGPGTRLTVL.

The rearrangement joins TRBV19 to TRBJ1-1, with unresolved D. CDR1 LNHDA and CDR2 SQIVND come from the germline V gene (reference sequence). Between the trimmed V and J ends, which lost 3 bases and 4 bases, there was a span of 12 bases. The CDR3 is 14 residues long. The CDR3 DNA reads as TGTGCCAGTAGTATCGCCTTGGGGTCCACTGAAGCTTTCTTT. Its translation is CASSIALGSTEAFF. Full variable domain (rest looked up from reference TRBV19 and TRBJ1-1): DGGITQSPKYLFRKEGQNVTLSCEQNLNHDAMYWYRQDPGQGLRLIYYSQIVNDFQKGDIAEGYSVSREKKESFPLTVTSAQKNPTAFYLCASSIALGSTEAFFGQGTRLTVV.

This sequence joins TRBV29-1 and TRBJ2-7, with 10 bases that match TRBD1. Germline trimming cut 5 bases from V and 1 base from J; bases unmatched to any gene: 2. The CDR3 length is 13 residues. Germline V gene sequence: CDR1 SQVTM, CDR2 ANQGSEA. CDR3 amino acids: CSVPGQGSYEQYF. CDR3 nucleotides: TGCAGCGTTCCGGGACAGGGGTCCTACGAGCAGTACTTC.

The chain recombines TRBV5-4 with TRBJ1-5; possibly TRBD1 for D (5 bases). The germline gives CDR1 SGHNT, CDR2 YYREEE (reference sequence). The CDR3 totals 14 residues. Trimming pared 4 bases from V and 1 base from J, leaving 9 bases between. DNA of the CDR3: TGTGCCAGCAGCCACGGGGGGAGCAATCAGCCCCAGCATTTT. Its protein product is CASSHGGSNQPQHF.

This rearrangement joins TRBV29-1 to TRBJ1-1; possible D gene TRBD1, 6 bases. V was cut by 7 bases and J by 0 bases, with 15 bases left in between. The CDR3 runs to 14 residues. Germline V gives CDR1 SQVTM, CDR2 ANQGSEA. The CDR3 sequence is CSGATGRVNTEAFF. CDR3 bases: TGCAGCGGGGCGACAGGACGGGTGAACACTGAAGCTTTCTTT.

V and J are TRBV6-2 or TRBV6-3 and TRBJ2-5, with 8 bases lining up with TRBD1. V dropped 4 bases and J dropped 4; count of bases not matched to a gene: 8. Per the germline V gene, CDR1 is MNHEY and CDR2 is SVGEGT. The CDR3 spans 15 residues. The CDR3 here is CASSLRGGQGETQYF. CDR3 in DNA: TGTGCCAGCAGTTTAAGGGGTGGACAGGGAGAGACCCAGTACTTC.

CDR3: CASSPPDGGNTIYF. Written as DNA, the CDR3 is TGTGCCAGTAGCCCCCCGGACGGTGGAAACACCATATATTTT. V and J are TRBV19 and TRBJ1-3, with D unclear. Trimming left V 6 bases short and J 3 bases short, with 12 bases between. The CDR3 runs to 14 residues. Germline CDR1 LNHDA, CDR2 SQIVND (reference sequence).

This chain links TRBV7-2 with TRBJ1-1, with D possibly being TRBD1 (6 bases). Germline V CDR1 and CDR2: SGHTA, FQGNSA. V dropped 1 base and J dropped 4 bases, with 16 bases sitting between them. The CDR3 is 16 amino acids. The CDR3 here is CASSLGATGRGTEAFF. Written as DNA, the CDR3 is TGTGCCAGCAGCTTAGGGGCCACGGGCAGGGGCACTGAAGCTTTCTTT.